This TCR beta chain derives from a study of shared clonotypes between healthy human individuals. Study-wide results and caveats: Relative to memory subsets, naive subsets generally showed larger estimated richness. Unshared clonotypes carried lower generation probabilities than those common to all four donors.

The CDR3 loop spans 14 amino acids. J lost 4 bases, V lost 5 bases, and 5 bases had no gene match. The germline CDR1 and CDR2 sequences are SNHLY and FYNNEI. Using immunoSEQ multiplex PCR, the repertoire was profiled, and TCRdb retains in-frame clones only, with some absent. This table has about 680,000 clones, roughly 70% appearing once. On this clone itself: Antigen unknown.

The sample comprised memory CD4+ T cells sorted from blood. Subset noted: CD45RA-negative fraction. The V gene is TRBV2, the J gene TRBJ2-1; 7 bases map to TRBD2. This TCR derives from a woman in her twenties or thirties in good health. CDR3 sequence reads: CASSLAVTYNEQFF. The CDR3 DNA reads TGTGCCAGCAGTCTAGCGGTAACGTACAATGAGCAGTTCTTC.